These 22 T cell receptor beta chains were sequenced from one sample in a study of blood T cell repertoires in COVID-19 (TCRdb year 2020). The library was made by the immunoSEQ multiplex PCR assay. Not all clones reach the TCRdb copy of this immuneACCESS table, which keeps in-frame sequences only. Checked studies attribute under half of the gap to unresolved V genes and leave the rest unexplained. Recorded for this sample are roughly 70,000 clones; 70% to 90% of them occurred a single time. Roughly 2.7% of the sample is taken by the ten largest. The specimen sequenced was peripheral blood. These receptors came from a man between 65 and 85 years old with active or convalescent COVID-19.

The CDR3 DNA follows: TGTGCCACCAGTGACCTAGCGGGAGGCAATGAGCAGTTCTTC. This encodes CATSDLAGGNEQFF. The V and J genes are TRBV24-1 and TRBJ2-1, with 11 bases lining up with TRBD2. The CDR3 runs 14 residues. Germline V gives CDR1 KGHDR, CDR2 SFDVKD. J gave up 6 bases and V 4 bases, and 1 base lay outside the gene matches.

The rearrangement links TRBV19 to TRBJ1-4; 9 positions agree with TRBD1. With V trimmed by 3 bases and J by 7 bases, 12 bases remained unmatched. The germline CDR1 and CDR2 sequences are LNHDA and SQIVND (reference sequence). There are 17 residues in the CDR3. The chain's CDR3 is CASSIPPYRGQIEKLFF. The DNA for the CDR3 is TGTGCCAGTAGTATCCCCCCATACAGGGGGCAAATTGAAAAACTGTTTTTT. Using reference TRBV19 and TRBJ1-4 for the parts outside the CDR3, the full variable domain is DGGITQSPKYLFRKEGQNVTLSCEQNLNHDAMYWYRQDPGQGLRLIYYSQIVNDFQKGDIAEGYSVSREKKESFPLTVTSAQKNPTAFYLCASSIPPYRGQIEKLFFGSGTQLSVL.

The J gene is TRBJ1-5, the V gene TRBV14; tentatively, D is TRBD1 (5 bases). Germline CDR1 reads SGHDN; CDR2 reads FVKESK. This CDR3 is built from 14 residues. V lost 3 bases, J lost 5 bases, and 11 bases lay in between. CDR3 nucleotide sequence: TGTGCCAGCAGCCAGCCAAGGGGCGATCAGCCCCAGCATTTT. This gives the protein CASSQPRGDQPQHF.

The CDR3 reads CASSPLEGAVGEAFF. CDR3 DNA: TGTGCCAGCAGCCCCTTGGAGGGGGCGGTAGGTGAAGCTTTCTTT. The genes are TRBV7-8 and TRBJ1-1; 7 bases match TRBD1. There are 15 residues in the CDR3. The V segment lost 5 bases and the J segment 7 bases; nucleotides outside the gene matches: 13. Germline assignment: CDR1 SGHVS and CDR2 FQNEAQ.

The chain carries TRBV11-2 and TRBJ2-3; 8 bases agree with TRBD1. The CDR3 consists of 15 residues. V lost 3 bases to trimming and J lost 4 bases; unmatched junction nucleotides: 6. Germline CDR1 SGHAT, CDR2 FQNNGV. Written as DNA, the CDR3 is TGTGCCAGCAGCTTTCAGGGGGCGAGGGCAGATACGCAGTATTTT. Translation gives CASSFQGARADTQYF.

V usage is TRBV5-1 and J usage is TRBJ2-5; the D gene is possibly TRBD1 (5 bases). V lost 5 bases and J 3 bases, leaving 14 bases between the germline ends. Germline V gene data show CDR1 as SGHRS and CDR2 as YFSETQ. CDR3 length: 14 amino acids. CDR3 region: CASSPVQGKETQYF. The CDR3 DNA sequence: TGCGCCAGCAGTCCGGTGCAGGGAAAAGAGACCCAGTACTTC.

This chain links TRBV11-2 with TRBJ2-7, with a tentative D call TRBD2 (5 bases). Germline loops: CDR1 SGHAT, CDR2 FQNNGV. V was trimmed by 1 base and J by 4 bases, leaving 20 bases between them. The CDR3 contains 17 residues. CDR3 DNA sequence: TGTGCCAGCAGCTTAGGGGGAGCTAGCAGTTTCGGATACGAGCAGTACTTC. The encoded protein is CASSLGGASSFGYEQYF.

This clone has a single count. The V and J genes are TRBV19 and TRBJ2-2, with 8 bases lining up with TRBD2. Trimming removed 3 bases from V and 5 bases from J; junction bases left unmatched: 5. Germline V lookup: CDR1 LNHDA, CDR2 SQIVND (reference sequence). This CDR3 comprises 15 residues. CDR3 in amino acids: CASSIRGGRTGELFF. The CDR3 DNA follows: TGTGCCAGTAGTATTCGCGGGGGGAGAACCGGGGAGCTGTTTTTT. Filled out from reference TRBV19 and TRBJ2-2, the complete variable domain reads DGGITQSPKYLFRKEGQNVTLSCEQNLNHDAMYWYRQDPGQGLRLIYYSQIVNDFQKGDIAEGYSVSREKKESFPLTVTSAQKNPTAFYLCASSIRGGRTGELFFGEGSRLTVL.

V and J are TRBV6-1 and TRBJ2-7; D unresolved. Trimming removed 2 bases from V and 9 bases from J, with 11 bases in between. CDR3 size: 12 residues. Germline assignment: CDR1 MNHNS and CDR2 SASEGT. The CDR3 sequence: CASSEIDIRQYF. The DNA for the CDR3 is TGTGCCAGCAGTGAAATTGACATCCGGCAGTACTTC.

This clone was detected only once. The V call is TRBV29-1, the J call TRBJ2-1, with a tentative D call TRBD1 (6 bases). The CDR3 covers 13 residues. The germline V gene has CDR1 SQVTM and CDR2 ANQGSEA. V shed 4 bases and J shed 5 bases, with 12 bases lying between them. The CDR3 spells CSVGQAGNNEQFF. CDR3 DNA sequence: TGCAGCGTTGGACAGGCGGGCAACAATGAGCAGTTCTTC.

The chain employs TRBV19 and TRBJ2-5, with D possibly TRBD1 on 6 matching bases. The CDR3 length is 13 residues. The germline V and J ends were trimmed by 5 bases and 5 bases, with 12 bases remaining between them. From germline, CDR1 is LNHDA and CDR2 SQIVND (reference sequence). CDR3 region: CASSSTGWETQYF. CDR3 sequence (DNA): TGTGCCAGTAGTTCAACAGGGTGGGAGACCCAGTACTTC.

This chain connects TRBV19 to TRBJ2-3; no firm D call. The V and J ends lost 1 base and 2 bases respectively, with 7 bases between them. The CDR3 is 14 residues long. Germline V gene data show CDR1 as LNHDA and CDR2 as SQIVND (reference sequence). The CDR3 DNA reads TGTGCCAGTAGTATAGGGCCTCTCACAGATACGCAGTATTTT. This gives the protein CASSIGPLTDTQYF. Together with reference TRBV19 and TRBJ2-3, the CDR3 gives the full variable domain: DGGITQSPKYLFRKEGQNVTLSCEQNLNHDAMYWYRQDPGQGLRLIYYSQIVNDFQKGDIAEGYSVSREKKESFPLTVTSAQKNPTAFYLCASSIGPLTDTQYFGPGTRLTVL.

CDR3 sequence: CASTQQGAQQDTQYF. In DNA, the CDR3 is TGCGCCAGTACTCAACAGGGCGCGCAGCAAGATACGCAGTATTTT. The J gene is TRBJ2-3, the V gene TRBV5-1; D might be TRBD1 (6 bases). V gave up 8 bases and J gave up 5 bases, with 21 bases separating them. Germline V gives CDR1 SGHRS, CDR2 YFSETQ. The CDR3 runs 15 residues.

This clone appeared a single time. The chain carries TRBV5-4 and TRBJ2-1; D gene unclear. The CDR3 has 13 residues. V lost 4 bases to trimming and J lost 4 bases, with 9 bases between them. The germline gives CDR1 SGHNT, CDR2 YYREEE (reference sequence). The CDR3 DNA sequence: TGTGCCAGCAGCCCTGAACAATACAATGAGCAGTTCTTC. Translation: CASSPEQYNEQFF. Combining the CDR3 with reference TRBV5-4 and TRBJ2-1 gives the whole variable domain ETGVTQSPTHLIKTRGQQVTLRCSSQSGHNTVSWYQQALGQGPQFIFQYYREEENGRGNFPPRFSGLQFPNYSSELNVNALELDDSALYLCASSPEQYNEQFFGPGTRLTVL.

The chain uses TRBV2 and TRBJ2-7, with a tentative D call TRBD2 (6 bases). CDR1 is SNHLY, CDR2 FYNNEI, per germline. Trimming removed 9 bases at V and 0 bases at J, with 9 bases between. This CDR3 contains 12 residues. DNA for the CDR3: TGTGCCAGTAGGCGGGGCTCCTACGAGCAGTACTTC. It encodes CASRRGSYEQYF.

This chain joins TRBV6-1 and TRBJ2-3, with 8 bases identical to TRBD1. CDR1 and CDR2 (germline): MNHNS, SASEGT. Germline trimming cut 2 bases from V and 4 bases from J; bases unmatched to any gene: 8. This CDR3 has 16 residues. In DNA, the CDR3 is TGTGCCAGCAGTGAAAGGTGGCAGGGGGCAGCAGATACGCAGTATTTT. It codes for CASSERWQGAADTQYF.

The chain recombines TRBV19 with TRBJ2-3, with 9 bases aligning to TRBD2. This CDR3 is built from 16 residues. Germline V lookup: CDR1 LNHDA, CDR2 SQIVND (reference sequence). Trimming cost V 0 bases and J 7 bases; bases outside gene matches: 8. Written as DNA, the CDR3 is TGTGCCAGTAGTATAGATCGTAGCGGGGGCGAGAATACGCAGTATTTT. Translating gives CASSIDRSGGENTQYF.

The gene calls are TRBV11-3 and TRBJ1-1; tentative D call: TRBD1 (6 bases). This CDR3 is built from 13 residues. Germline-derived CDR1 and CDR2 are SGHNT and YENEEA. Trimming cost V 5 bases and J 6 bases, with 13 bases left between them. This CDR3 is CASSLSGGPEAFF. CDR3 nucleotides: TGTGCCAGCAGCCTCAGCGGGGGGCCTGAAGCTTTCTTT.

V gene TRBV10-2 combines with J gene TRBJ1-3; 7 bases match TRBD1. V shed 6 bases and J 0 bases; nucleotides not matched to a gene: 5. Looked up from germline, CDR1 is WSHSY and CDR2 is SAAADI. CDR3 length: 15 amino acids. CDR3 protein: CASRGTASSGNTIYF. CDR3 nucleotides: TGCGCCAGCAGGGGGACAGCATCCTCTGGAAACACCATATATTTT.

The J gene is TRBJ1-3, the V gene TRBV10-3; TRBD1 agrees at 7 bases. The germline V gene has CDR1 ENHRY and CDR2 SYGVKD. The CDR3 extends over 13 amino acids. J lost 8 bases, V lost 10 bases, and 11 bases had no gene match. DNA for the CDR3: TGTGCCACCGGCTCACGACAGGGTGACACCATATATTTT. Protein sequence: CATGSRQGDTIYF.

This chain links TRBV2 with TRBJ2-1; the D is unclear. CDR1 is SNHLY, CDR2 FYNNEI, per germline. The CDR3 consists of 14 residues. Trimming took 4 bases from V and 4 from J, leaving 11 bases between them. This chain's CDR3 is CASSVSNGYNEQFF. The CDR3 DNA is TGTGCCAGCAGTGTAAGTAACGGGTACAATGAGCAGTTCTTC. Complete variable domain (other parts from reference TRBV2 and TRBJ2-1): EPEVTQTPSHQVTQMGQEVILRCVPISNHLYFYWYRQILGQKVEFLVSFYNNEISEKSEIFDDQFSVERPDGSNFTLKIRSTKLEDSAMYFCASSVSNGYNEQFFGPGTRLTVL.

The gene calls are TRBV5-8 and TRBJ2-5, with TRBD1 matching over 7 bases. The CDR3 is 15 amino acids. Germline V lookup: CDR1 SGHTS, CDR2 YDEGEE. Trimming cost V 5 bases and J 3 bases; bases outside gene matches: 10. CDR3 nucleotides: TGTGCCAGCAGACCATCCGGGACAGTCAAAGAGACCCAGTACTTC. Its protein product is CASRPSGTVKETQYF.